This T cell receptor beta chain derives from a study of blood T cell repertoires in COVID-19. The table lists this clone with a count of one. Profiled with immunoSEQ multiplex PCR; TCRdb holds only in-frame clones, not every one. The sample shows about 170,000 clones, around 80% of them seen only once. Per germline, CDR1 SGHTA and CDR2 FQGNSA. The CDR3 contains 16 residues. Trimming removed 1 base from V and 3 bases from J, with 15 bases in between. The source of this sequence is a woman between 70 and 85 years old with COVID-19, enrolled during active disease. Sequencing input: peripheral blood. The chain uses TRBV7-2 and TRBJ1-1; D may be TRBD1 (6 bases). In nucleotides, the CDR3 is TGTGCCAGCAGCTTAGTCCCGCGACAGGAGTACACTGAAGCTTTCTTT. Protein product: CASSLVPRQEYTEAFF. Filled out from reference TRBV7-2 and TRBJ1-1, the complete variable domain reads GAGVSQSPSNKVTEKGKDVELRCDPISGHTALYWYRQSLGQGLEFLIYFQGNSAPDKSGLPSDRFSAERTGGSVSTLTIQRTQQEDSAVYLCASSLVPRQEYTEAFFGQGTRLTVV.